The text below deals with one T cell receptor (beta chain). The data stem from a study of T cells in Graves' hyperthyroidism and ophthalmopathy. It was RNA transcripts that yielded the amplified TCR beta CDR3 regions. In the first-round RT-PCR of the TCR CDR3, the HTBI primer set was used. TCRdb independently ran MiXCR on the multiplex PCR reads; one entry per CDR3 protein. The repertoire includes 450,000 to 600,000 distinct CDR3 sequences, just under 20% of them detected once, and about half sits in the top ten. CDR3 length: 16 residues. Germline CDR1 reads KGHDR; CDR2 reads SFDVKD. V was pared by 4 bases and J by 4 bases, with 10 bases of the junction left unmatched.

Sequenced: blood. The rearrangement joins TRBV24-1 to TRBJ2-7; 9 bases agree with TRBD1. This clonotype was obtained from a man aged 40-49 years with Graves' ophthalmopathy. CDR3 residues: CATSDFSGQGNYEQYF. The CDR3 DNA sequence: TGTGCCACCAGTGACTTCTCCGGACAGGGGAATTACGAGCAGTACTTC.